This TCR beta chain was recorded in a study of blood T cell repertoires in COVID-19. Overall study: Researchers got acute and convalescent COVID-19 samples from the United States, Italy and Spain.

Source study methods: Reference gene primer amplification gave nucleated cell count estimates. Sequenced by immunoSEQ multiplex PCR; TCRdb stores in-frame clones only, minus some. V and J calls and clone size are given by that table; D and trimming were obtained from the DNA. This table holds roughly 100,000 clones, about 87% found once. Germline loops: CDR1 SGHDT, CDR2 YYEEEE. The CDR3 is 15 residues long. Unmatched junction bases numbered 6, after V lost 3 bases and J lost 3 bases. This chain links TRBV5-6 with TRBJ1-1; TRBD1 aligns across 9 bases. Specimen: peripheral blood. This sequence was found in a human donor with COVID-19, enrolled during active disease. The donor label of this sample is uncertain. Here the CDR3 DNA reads TGTGCCAGCAGCTGGAGGACAGGGGAAGACACTGAAGCTTTCTTT. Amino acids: CASSWRTGEDTEAFF.